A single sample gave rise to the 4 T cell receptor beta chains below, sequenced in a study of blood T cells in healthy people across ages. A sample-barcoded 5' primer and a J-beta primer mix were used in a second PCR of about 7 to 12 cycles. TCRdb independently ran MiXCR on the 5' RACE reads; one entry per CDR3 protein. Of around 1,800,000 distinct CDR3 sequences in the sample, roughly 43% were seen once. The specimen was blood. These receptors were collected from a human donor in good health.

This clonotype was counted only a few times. CDR3: CATSRVTGKNIQYF. The DNA for the CDR3 is TGTGCCACCAGCAGAGTTACCGGCAAAAACATTCAGTACTTC. The rearrangement joins TRBV15 to TRBJ2-4; D not resolved. This CDR3 has 14 amino acids. Trimming pared 1 base from V and 3 bases from J, leaving 7 bases between. Per the germline V gene, CDR1 is LNHNV and CDR2 is YYDKDF (reference sequence).

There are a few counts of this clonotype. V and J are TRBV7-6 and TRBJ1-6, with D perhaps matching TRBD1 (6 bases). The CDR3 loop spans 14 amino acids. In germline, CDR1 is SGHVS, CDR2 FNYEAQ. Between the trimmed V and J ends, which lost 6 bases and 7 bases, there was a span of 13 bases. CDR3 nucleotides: TGTGCCAGCAGTTTGCAGGGGCAGAATTCACCCCTCCACTTT. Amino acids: CASSLQGQNSPLHF.

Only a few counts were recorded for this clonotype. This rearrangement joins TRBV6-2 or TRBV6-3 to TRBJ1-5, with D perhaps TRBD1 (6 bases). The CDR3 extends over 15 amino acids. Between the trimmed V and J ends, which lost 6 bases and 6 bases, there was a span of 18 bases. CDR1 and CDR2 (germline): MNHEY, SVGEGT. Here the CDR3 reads CASRNHHRESQPQHF. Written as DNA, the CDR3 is TGTGCCAGCAGAAACCACCACAGGGAAAGTCAGCCCCAGCATTTT.

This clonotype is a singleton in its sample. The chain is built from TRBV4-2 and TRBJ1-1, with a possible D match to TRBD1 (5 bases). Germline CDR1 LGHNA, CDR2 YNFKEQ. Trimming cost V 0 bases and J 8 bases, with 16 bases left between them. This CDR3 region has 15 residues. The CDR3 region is CASSQDAGTTSEAFF. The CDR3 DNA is TGTGCCAGCAGCCAAGACGCCGGGACCACCTCAGAAGCTTTCTTT.